Below are 15 T cell receptor beta chains sequenced from a single sample in a study of blood T cell repertoires in COVID-19. Repertoires were generated with immunoSEQ multiplex PCR, while TCRdb's copy carries only in-frame clones and drops some. In the table there are about 190,000 clones, 70% to 85% of which are singletons. Sequencing used PBMCs or T cells enriched from blood (not recorded which). All receptors come from a woman aged 25 to 39 who had recovered from COVID-19.

The CDR3: CASRDGTDYNSPLHF. The CDR3 DNA reads TGTGCCAGCAGAGACGGGACAGATTATAATTCACCCCTCCACTTT. The V call is TRBV2, the J call TRBJ1-6, with 7 bases identical to TRBD1. Germline lookup yields CDR1 SNHLY and CDR2 FYNNEI. V lost 6 bases and J lost 4; bases outside the gene matches: 6. The CDR3 has 15 amino acids.

The chain joins TRBV12-3 or TRBV12-4 to TRBJ1-1; perhaps TRBD1 as D (6 bases). The CDR3 runs to 13 residues. V was trimmed by 6 bases and J by 4 bases, leaving 12 bases between them. CDR3 sequence reads: CASRPTGSTEAFF. The CDR3 coding sequence is TGTGCCAGCAGGCCAACAGGGTCCACTGAAGCTTTCTTT.

The chain employs TRBV27 and TRBJ1-5; 7 positions agree with TRBD1. There are 14 residues in the CDR3. Germline V gene lookup returns CDR1 MNHEY and CDR2 SMNVEV (reference sequence). V dropped 6 bases and J dropped 3; count of bases not matched to a gene: 5. The CDR3 loop is CASRPGQINQPQHF. The CDR3 DNA sequence: TGTGCCAGCAGACCGGGACAGATCAATCAGCCCCAGCATTTT.

The rearrangement links TRBV14 to TRBJ2-7; 7 bases fit TRBD2. CDR1 and CDR2 (germline): SGHDN, FVKESK. This CDR3 spans 15 amino acids. The V segment lost 0 bases and the J segment 7 bases; nucleotides outside the gene matches: 9. This CDR3 is CASSQELSGMGEQYF. DNA of the CDR3: TGTGCCAGCAGCCAAGAGCTCAGCGGGATGGGGGAGCAGTACTTC.

The J gene is TRBJ1-1, the V gene TRBV9; 7 bases fit TRBD1. The CDR3 length is 14 residues. The germline CDR1 and CDR2 sequences are SGDLS and YYNGEE. V trimming: 5 bases; J trimming: 4 bases; junction bases outside the gene matches: 8. In nucleotides, the CDR3 is TGTGCCAGCAGTGCTACAGGGGCTCGCACTGAAGCTTTCTTT. Translation: CASSATGARTEAFF.

This rearrangement joins TRBV18 to TRBJ2-2; 7 nucleotides match TRBD1. Germline V gene lookup returns CDR1 KGHSH and CDR2 LQKENI. Trimming took 4 bases from V and 4 from J; bases not matched to a gene: 9. The CDR3 totals 16 residues. The DNA of the CDR3 is TGTGCCAGCTCACTACGACAGGGAGTGAGCACCGGGGAGCTGTTTTTT. Translated, it gives CASSLRQGVSTGELFF. The full variable domain, rest sourced from reference TRBV18 and TRBJ2-2, is NAGVMQNPRHLVRRRGQEARLRCSPMKGHSHVYWYRQLPEEGLKFMVYLQKENIIDESGMPKERFSAEFPKEGPSILRIQQVVRGDSAAYFCASSLRQGVSTGELFFGEGSRLTVL.

This chain joins TRBV5-5 and TRBJ2-7, with a weak D call TRBD2 (7 bases). V gave up 4 bases and J gave up 1 base, with 21 bases separating them. Germline assignment: CDR1 SGHKS and CDR2 YYEKEE (reference sequence). The length of the CDR3 is 17 residues. The CDR3 coding sequence is TGTGCCAGCAGCCCCCGGGGGGCTGGGTTCCCATCCTACGAGCAGTACTTC. This codes for CASSPRGAGFPSYEQYF.

The J gene is TRBJ1-5, the V gene TRBV6-5, with a tentative D call TRBD1 (5 bases). V was shortened by 2 bases and J by 4 bases, with 12 bases between the two germline ends. CDR1 is MNHEY and CDR2 is SVGAGI in the germline V gene. The CDR3 is made up of 15 amino acids. CDR3 region: CASSYGMGGNQPQHF. The CDR3 region has the DNA TGTGCCAGCAGTTACGGGATGGGGGGTAATCAGCCCCAGCATTTT.

In its sample, this clone was seen a few times. The V call is TRBV11-2, the J call TRBJ2-7; D is unresolved. This CDR3 region has 12 residues. Germline lookup yields CDR1 SGHAT and CDR2 FQNNGV. V lost 5 bases to trimming and J lost 2 bases, with 7 bases between them. This CDR3 reads CASSTHTYEQYF. The CDR3 coding sequence is TGTGCCAGCAGCACCCACACCTACGAGCAGTACTTC.

The chain carries TRBV19 and TRBJ2-1; 13 bases agree with TRBD2. V lost 4 bases to trimming and J lost 6 bases; unmatched junction nucleotides: 9. Germline V CDR1 and CDR2: LNHDA, SQIVND (reference sequence). CDR3 length equals 17 residues. CDR3 coding DNA: TGTGCCAGTAGTACCATTACGGGGACTAGCGGGACCAATGAGCAGTTCTTC. Amino acids: CASSTITGTSGTNEQFF. Variable domain in full (rest from reference TRBV19 and TRBJ2-1): DGGITQSPKYLFRKEGQNVTLSCEQNLNHDAMYWYRQDPGQGLRLIYYSQIVNDFQKGDIAEGYSVSREKKESFPLTVTSAQKNPTAFYLCASSTITGTSGTNEQFFGPGTRLTVL.

The rearrangement uses TRBV7-8 and TRBJ2-1; 11 bases line up with TRBD2. This CDR3 is built from 15 residues. V lost 5 bases, J lost 4 bases, and 4 bases stayed unmatched. Looked up from germline, CDR1 is SGHVS and CDR2 is FQNEAQ. The CDR3 sequence: CASSGSGGDYNEQFF. Written as DNA, the CDR3 is TGTGCCAGCAGCGGTAGCGGGGGGGATTACAATGAGCAGTTCTTC.

V is TRBV9 and J is TRBJ2-2; 11 positions match TRBD1. The V and J ends lost 2 bases and 7 bases, in that order; junction bases with no gene match: 7. CDR1 is SGDLS, CDR2 YYNGEE, per germline. This CDR3 is built from 16 residues. As DNA, the CDR3 is TGTGCCAGCAGCGTCCCGACCGGGACAGGGGGCGGGGAGCTGTTTTTT. It is translated as CASSVPTGTGGGELFF. The full variable domain, its missing parts supplied by reference TRBV9 and TRBJ2-2, is DSGVTQTPKHLITATGQRVTLRCSPRSGDLSVYWYQQSLDQGLQFLIQYYNGEERAKGNILERFSAQQFPDLHSELNLSSLELGDSALYFCASSVPTGTGGGELFFGEGSRLTVL.

This chain links TRBV7-8 with TRBJ2-5; tentatively, D is TRBD1 (6 bases). This CDR3 contains 16 residues. Per the germline V gene, CDR1 is SGHVS and CDR2 is FQNEAQ. V lost 1 base and J lost 5, with 17 bases in between. CDR3 amino acids: CASSLGGYRVSETQYF. DNA of the CDR3: TGTGCCAGCAGCTTAGGGGGATACAGGGTGTCGGAGACCCAGTACTTC.

The chain links TRBV7-2 to TRBJ2-1, with 11 bases lining up with TRBD2. After removal of 2 bases from V and 9 bases from J, the junction contained 6 bases not matched to a gene. This CDR3 is built from 15 residues. The germline V gene has CDR1 SGHTA and CDR2 FQGNSA. CDR3 protein: CASSLRTSGPPEQFF. The CDR3 nucleotides read TGTGCCAGCAGCTTAAGGACTAGCGGGCCTCCTGAGCAGTTCTTC.

V is TRBV9 and J is TRBJ1-3, with 7 bases matching TRBD1. The CDR3 is 14 residues long. Germline trimming cut 3 bases from V and 8 bases from J; bases unmatched to any gene: 8. Per the germline V gene, CDR1 is SGDLS and CDR2 is YYNGEE. As DNA, the CDR3 is TGTGCCAGCAGCGCCCAGGGGGTTCGCGACACCATATATTTT. Translation gives CASSAQGVRDTIYF. Filled out from reference TRBV9 and TRBJ1-3, the complete variable domain reads DSGVTQTPKHLITATGQRVTLRCSPRSGDLSVYWYQQSLDQGLQFLIQYYNGEERAKGNILERFSAQQFPDLHSELNLSSLELGDSALYFCASSAQGVRDTIYFGEGSWLTVV.